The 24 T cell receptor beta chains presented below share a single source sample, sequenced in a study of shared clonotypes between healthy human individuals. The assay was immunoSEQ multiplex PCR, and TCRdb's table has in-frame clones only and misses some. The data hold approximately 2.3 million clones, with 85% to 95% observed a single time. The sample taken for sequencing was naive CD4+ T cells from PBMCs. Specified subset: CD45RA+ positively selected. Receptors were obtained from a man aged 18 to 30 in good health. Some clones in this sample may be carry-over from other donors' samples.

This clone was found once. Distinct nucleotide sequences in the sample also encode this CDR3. In DNA form, the CDR3 reads TGTGCCAGCAGTTTAAGAGGTCCTGGCACTGAAGCTTTCTTT. Its translation: CASSLRGPGTEAFF. The chain combines TRBV28 with TRBJ1-1; D not resolved. Deletions cut 2 bases from V and 4 bases from J, with 11 bases between. CDR3 length: 14 residues. Germline V lookup: CDR1 MDHEN, CDR2 SYDVKM.

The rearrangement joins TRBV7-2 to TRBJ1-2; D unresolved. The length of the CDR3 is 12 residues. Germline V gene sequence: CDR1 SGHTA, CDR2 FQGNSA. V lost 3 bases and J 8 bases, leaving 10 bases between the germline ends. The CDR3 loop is CASSFSPGGYTF. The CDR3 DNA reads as TGTGCCAGCAGCTTTTCCCCGGGGGGCTACACCTTC. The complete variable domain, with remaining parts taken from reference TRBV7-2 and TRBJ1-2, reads GAGVSQSPSNKVTEKGKDVELRCDPISGHTALYWYRQSLGQGLEFLIYFQGNSAPDKSGLPSDRFSAERTGGSVSTLTIQRTQQEDSAVYLCASSFSPGGYTFGSGTRLTVV.

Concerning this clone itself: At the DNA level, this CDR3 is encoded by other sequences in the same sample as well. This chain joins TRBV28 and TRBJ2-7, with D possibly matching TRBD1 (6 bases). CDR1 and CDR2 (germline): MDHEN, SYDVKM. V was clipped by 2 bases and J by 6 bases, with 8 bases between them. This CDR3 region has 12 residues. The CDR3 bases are TGTGCCAGCAGTTTAGGGGGCTTCGAGCAGTACTTC. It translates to CASSLGGFEQYF.

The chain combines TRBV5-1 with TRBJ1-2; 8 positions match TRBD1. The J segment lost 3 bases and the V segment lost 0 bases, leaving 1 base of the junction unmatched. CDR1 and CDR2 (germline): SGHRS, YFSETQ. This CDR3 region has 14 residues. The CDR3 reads CASSLAGGYYGYTF. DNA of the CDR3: TGCGCCAGCAGCTTGGCAGGGGGCTACTATGGCTACACCTTC.

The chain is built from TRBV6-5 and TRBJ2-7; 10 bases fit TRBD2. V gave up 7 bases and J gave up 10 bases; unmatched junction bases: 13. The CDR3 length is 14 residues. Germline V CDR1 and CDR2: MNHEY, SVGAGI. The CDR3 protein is CASTPSATSGRQYF. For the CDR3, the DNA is TGTGCCAGCACTCCATCTGCGACTAGCGGGCGACAGTACTTC.

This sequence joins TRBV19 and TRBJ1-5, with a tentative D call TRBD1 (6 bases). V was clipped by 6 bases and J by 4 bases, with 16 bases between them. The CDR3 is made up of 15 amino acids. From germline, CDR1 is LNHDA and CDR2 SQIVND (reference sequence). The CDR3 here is CASRLGTPRNQPQHF. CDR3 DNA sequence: TGTGCCAGTAGGCTCGGGACACCCCGAAATCAGCCCCAGCATTTT. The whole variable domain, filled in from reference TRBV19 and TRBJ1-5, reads DGGITQSPKYLFRKEGQNVTLSCEQNLNHDAMYWYRQDPGQGLRLIYYSQIVNDFQKGDIAEGYSVSREKKESFPLTVTSAQKNPTAFYLCASRLGTPRNQPQHFGDGTRLSIL.

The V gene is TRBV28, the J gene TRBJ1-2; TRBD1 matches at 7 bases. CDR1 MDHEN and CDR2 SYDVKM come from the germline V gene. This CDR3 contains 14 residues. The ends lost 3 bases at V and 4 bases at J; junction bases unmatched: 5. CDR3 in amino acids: CASSLDRSVYGYTF. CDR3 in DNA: TGTGCCAGCAGTTTGGACAGGTCGGTCTATGGCTACACCTTC.

CDR3 DNA: TGTGCCAGCAGCGTGCTAGCGGGAGGGCCCGAGACCCAGTACTTC. Translation gives CASSVLAGGPETQYF. The genes are TRBV9 and TRBJ2-5, with 12 bases aligning to TRBD2. Looked up from germline, CDR1 is SGDLS and CDR2 is YYNGEE. This CDR3 region has 15 residues. J gave up 5 bases and V 2 bases, and 4 bases lay outside the gene matches.

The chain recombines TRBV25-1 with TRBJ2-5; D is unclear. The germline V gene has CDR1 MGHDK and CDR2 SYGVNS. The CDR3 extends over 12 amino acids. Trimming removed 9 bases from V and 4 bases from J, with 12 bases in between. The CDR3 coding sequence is TGTGCCAGTGCTTCTAATGGAGAGACCCAGTACTTC. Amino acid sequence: CASASNGETQYF.

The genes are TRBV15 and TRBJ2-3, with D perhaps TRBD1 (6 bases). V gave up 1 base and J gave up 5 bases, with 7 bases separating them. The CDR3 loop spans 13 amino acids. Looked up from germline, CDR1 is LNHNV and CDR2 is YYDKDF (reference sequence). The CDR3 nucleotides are TGTGCCACCAGCAGAGCAGGGGTAGATACGCAGTATTTT. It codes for CATSRAGVDTQYF. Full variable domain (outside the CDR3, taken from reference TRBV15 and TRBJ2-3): DAMVIQNPRYQVTQFGKPVTLSCSQTLNHNVMYWYQQKSSQAPKLLFHYYDKDFNNEADTPDNFQSRRPNTSFCFLDIRSPGLGDTAMYLCATSRAGVDTQYFGPGTRLTVL.

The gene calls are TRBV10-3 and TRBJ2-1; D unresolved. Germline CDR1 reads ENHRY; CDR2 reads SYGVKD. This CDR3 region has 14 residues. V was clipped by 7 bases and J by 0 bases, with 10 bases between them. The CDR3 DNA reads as TGTGCCATCAATCGCGAGAGCTCCTACAATGAGCAGTTCTTC. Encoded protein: CAINRESSYNEQFF.

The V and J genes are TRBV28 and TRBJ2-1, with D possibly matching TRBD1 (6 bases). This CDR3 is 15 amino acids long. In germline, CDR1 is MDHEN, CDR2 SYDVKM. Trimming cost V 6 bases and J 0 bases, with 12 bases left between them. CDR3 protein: CASRKRGSSYNEQFF. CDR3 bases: TGTGCCAGCAGAAAGAGGGGGAGCTCCTACAATGAGCAGTTCTTC.

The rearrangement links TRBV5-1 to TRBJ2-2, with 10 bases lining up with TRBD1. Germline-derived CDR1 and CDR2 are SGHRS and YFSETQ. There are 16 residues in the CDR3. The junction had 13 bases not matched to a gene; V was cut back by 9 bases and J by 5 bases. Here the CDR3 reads CATALSGQGITGELFF. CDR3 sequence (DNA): TGCGCCACTGCCCTTTCGGGACAGGGGATAACCGGGGAGCTGTTTTTT. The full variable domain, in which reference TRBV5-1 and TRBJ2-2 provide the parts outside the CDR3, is KAGVTQTPRYLIKTRGQQVTLSCSPISGHRSVSWYQQTPGQGLQFLFEYFSETQRNKGNFPGRFSGRQFSNSRSEMNVSTLELGDSALYLCATALSGQGITGELFFGEGSRLTVL.

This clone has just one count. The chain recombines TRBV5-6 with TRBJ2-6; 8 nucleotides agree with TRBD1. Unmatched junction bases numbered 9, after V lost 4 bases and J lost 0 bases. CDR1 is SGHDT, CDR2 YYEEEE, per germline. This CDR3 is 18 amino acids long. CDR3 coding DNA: TGTGCCAGCAGCCAAACACAGGGGGGCATCTCTGGGGCCAACGTCCTGACTTTC. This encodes CASSQTQGGISGANVLTF.

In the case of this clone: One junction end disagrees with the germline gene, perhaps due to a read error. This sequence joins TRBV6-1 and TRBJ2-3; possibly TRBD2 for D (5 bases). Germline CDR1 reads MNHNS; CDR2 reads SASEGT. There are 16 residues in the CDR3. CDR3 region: CASSEARAVSTDTQYF. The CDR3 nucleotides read TGTGCCAGTAGTGAAGCGCGGGCAGTCAGCACAGATACGCAGTATTTT.

The CDR3 reads CASSFSTTDTQYF. CDR3 nucleotides: TGTGCCAGCTCGTTTTCTACCACAGATACGCAGTATTTT. This chain joins TRBV18 and TRBJ2-3; D unresolved. The CDR3 contains 13 residues. The V gene lost 6 bases and the J gene lost 2 bases, with 9 bases spanning the gap. The germline gives CDR1 KGHSH, CDR2 LQKENI.

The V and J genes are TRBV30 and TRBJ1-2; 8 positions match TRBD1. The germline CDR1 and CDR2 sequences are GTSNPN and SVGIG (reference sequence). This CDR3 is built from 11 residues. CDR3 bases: TGTGCGGCGGACAGGGACTATGGCTACACCTTC. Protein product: CAADRDYGYTF.

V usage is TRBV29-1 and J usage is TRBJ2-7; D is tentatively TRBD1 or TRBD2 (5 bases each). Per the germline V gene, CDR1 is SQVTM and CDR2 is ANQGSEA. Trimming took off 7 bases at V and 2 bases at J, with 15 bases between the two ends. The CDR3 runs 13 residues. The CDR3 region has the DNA TGCAGCGCCGGGGACCCGCTTACCTACGAGCAGTACTTC. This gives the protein CSAGDPLTYEQYF.

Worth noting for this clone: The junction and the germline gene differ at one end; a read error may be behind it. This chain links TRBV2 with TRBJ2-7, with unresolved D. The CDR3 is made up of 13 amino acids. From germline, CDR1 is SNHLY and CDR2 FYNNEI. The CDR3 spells CASSVMSGRALLF. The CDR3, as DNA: TGTGCCAGCAGTGTAATGTCGGGCAGAGCCCTACTCTTC. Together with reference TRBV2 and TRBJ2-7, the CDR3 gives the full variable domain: EPEVTQTPSHQVTQMGQEVILRCVPISNHLYFYWYRQILGQKVEFLVSFYNNEISEKSEIFDDQFSVERPDGSNFTLKIRSTKLEDSAMYFCASSVMSGRALLFGPGTRLTVT.

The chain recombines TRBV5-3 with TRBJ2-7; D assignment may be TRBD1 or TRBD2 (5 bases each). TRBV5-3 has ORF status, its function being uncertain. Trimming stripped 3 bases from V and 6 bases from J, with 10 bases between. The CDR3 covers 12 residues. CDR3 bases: TGTGCCAGAAGCTACCTTGGGGGCGAGCAGTACTTC. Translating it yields CARSYLGGEQYF.

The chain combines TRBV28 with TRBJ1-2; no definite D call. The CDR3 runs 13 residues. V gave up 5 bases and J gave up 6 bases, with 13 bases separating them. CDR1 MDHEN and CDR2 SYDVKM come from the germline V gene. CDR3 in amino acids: CASSGRRADGYTF. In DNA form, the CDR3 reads TGTGCCAGCAGTGGTCGTAGGGCGGATGGCTACACCTTC.

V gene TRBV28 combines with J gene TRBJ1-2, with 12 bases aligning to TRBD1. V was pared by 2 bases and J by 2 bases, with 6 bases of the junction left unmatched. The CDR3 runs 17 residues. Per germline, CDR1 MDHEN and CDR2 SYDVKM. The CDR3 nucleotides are TGTGCCAGCAGTTTAGGGACAGGGGGCGCGTCGAACTATGGCTACACCTTC. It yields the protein CASSLGTGGASNYGYTF.

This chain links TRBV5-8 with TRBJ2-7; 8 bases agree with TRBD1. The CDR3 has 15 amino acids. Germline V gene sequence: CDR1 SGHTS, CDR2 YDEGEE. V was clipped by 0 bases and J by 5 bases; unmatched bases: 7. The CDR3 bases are TGTGCCAGCAGCTTGGTGACAGGGGCTGATAACGAGCAGTACTTC. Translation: CASSLVTGADNEQYF.

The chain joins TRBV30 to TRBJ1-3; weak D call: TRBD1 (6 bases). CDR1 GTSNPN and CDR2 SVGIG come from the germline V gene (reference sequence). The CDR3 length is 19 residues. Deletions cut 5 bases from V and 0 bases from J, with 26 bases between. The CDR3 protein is CAWPLTGTGAKNSGNTIYF. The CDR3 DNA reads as TGTGCCTGGCCCTTAACAGGGACGGGAGCTAAAAACTCTGGAAACACCATATATTTT.